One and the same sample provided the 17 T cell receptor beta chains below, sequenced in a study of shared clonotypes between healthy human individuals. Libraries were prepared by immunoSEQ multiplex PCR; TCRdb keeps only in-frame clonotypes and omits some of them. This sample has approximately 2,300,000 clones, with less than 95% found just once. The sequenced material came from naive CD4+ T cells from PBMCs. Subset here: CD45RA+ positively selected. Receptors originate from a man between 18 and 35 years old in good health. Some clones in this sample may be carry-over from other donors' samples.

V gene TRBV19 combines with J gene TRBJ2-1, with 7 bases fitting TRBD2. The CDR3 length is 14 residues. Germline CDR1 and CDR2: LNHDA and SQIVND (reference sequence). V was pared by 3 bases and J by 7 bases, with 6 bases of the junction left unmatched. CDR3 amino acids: CASSMRGSGNEQFF. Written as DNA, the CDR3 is TGTGCCAGTAGTATGCGCGGGAGCGGTAATGAGCAGTTCTTC.

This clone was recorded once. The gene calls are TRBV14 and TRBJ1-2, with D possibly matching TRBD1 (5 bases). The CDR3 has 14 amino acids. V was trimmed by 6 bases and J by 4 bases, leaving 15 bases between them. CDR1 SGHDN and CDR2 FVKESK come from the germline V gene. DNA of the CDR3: TGTGCCAGCAGGTCTTCCGGGGCTATCTATGGCTACACCTTC. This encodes CASRSSGAIYGYTF. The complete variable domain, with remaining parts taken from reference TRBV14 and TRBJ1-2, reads EAGVTQFPSHSVIEKGQTVTLRCDPISGHDNLYWYRRVMGKEIKFLLHFVKESKQDESGMPNNRFLAERTGGTYSTLKVQPAELEDSGVYFCASRSSGAIYGYTFGSGTRLTVV.

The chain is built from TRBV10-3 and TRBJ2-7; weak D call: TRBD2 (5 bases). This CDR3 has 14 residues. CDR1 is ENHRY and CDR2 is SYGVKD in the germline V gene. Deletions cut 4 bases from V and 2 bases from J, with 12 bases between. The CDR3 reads CAISGSGQAYEQYF. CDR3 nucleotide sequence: TGTGCCATCAGTGGGAGCGGCCAGGCCTACGAGCAGTACTTC.

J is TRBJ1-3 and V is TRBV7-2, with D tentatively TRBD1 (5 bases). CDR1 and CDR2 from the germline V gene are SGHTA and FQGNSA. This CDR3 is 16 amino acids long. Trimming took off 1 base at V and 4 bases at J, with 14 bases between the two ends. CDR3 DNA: TGTGCCAGCAGCTTAGTCGCAGGGCTATTGGGAAACACCATATATTTT. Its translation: CASSLVAGLLGNTIYF.

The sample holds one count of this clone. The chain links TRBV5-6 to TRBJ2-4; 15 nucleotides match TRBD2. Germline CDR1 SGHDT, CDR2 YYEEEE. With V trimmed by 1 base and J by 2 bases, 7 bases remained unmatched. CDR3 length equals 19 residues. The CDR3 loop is CASSLWTSGRDLPKNIQYF. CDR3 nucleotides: TGTGCCAGCAGCTTGTGGACTAGCGGGAGGGACCTTCCCAAAAACATTCAGTACTTC.

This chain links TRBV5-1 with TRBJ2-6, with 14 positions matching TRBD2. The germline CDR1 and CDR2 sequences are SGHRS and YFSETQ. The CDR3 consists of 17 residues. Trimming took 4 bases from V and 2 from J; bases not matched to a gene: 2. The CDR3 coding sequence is TGCGCCAGCAGCGGGGGACTAGCGGGAGCTGGGGCCAACGTCCTGACTTTC. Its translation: CASSGGLAGAGANVLTF.

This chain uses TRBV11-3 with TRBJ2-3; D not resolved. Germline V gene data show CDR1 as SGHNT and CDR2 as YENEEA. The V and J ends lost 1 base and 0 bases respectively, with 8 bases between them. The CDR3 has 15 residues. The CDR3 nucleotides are TGTGCCAGCAGCTTAGGGGAAGTAAGCACAGATACGCAGTATTTT. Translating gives CASSLGEVSTDTQYF.

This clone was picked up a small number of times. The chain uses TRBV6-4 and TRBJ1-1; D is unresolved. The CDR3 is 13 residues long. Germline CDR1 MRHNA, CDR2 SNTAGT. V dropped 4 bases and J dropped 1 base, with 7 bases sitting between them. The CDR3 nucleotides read TGTGCCAGCAGTGTGCAGGAGAACACTGAAGCTTTCTTT. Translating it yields CASSVQENTEAFF.

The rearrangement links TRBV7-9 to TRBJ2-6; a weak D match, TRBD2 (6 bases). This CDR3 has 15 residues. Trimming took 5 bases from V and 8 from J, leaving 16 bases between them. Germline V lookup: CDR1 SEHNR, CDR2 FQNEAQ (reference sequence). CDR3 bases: TGTGCCAGCAGCCCCCGGGAGCCTTCTTCCAACGTCCTGACTTTC. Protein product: CASSPREPSSNVLTF.

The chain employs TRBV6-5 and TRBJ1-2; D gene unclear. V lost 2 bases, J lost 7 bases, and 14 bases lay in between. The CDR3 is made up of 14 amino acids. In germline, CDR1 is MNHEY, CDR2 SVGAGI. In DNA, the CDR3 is TGTGCCAGCAGTTACGGGATAGGGCCGCTTGGCTACACCTTC. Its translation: CASSYGIGPLGYTF.

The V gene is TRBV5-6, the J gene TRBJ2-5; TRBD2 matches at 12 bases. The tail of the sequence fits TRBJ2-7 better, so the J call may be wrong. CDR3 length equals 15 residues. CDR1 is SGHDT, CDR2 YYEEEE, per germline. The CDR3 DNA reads TGTGCCAGCAGCGCCCGACTAGCGGGAGTTGCCGAGCAGTACTTC. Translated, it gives CASSARLAGVAEQYF.

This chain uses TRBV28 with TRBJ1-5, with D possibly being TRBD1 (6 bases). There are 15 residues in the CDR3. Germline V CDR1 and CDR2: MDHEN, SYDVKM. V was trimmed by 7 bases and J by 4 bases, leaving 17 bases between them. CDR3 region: CASKGTSFGNQPQHF. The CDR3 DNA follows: TGTGCCAGCAAAGGGACAAGTTTTGGAAATCAGCCCCAGCATTTT.

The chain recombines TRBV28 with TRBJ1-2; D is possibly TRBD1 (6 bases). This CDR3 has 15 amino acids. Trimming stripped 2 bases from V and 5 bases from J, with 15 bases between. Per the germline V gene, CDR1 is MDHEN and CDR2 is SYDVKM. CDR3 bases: TGTGCCAGCAGTTTAGGGGGCAGCCTACTATATGGCTACACCTTC. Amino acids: CASSLGGSLLYGYTF.

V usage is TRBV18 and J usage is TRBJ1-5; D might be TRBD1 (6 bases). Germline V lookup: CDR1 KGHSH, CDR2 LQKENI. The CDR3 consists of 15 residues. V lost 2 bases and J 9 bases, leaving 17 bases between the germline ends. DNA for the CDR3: TGTGCCAGCTCACCAAACCCCCCCCCAGGGGCGCCCCAGCATTTT. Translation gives CASSPNPPPGAPQHF.

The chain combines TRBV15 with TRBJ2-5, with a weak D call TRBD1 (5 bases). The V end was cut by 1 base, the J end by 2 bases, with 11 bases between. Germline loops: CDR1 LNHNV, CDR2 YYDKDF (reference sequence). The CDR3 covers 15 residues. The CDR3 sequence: CATSRALTEQETQYF. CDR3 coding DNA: TGTGCCACCAGCAGAGCTTTGACAGAACAAGAGACCCAGTACTTC.

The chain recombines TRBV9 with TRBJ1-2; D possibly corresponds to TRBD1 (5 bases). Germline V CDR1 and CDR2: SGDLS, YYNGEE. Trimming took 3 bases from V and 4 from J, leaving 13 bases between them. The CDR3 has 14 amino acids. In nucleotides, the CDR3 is TGTGCCAGCAGCGCCCACGAGGGGCTCTATGGCTACACCTTC. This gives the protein CASSAHEGLYGYTF. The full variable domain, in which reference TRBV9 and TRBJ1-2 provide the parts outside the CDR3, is DSGVTQTPKHLITATGQRVTLRCSPRSGDLSVYWYQQSLDQGLQFLIQYYNGEERAKGNILERFSAQQFPDLHSELNLSSLELGDSALYFCASSAHEGLYGYTFGSGTRLTVV.

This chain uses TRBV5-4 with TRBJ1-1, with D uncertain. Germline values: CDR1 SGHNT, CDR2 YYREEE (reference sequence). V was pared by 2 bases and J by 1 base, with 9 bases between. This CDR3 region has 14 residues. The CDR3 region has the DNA TGTGCCAGCAGCTTTGATTCAAAGAACACTGAAGCTTTCTTT. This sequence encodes CASSFDSKNTEAFF.